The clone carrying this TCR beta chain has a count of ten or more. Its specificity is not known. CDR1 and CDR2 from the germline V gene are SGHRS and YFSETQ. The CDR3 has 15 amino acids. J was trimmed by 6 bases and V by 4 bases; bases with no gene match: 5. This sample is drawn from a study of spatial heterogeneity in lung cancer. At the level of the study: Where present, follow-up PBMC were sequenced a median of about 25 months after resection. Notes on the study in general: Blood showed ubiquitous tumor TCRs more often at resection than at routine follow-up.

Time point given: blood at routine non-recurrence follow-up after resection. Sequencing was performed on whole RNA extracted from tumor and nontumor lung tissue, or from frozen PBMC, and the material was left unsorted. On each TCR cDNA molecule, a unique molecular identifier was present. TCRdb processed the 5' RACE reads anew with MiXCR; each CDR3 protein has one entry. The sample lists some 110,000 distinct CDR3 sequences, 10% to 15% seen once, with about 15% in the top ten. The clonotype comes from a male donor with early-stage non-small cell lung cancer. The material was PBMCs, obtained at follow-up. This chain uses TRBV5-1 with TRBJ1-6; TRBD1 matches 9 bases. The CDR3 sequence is CASSLDRGSNSPLHF. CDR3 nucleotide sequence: TGCGCCAGCAGCCTGGACAGGGGAAGTAATTCACCCCTCCACTTT.